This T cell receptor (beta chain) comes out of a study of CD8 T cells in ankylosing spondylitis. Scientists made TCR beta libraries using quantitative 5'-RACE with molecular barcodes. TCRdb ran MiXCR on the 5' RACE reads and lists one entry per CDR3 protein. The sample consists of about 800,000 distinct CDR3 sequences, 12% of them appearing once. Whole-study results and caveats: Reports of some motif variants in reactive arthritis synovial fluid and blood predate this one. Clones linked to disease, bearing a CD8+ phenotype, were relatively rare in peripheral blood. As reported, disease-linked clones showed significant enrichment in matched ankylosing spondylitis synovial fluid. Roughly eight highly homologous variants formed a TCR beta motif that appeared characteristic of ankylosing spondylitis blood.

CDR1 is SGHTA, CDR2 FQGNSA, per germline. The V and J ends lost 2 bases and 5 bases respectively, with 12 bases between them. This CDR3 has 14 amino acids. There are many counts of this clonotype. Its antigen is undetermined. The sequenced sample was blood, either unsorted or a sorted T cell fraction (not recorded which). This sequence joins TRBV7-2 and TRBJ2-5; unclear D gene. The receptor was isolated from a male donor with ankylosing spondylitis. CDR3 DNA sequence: TGTGCCAGCAGCTTAAGCCCCGCACGGGAGACCCAGTACTTC. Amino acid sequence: CASSLSPARETQYF.